The source of this T cell receptor beta chain is a study of T cells in Graves' hyperthyroidism and ophthalmopathy (dated by TCRdb to the late 2010s). About the study as a whole: Peripheral blood was sampled at the time of initial diagnosis, prior to any treatment. To identify TCR V-J signatures that set the groups apart, the researchers used a discovery cohort of 100 patients, made up of 40 to 45 with Graves' ophthalmopathy and 57 with stable Graves' hyperthyroidism. Prospective prediction of ophthalmopathy was tested in an independent validation cohort of 18 to 20 hyperthyroidism patients and some 17 patients who later progressed to ophthalmopathy. The 75 to 100 discovery patients were divided at random into training and test sets in a 7:3 ratio. In about 6 Graves' hyperthyroidism patients, the study also compared T-cell repertoires from thyroid tissue with T-cell repertoires from blood. Once sampling was done, hyperthyroidism patients were given methimazole at a starting dose of 30 mg daily, whereas ophthalmopathy patients were given high-dose intravenous methylprednisolone. According to the paper, TCR Vbeta CDR3 sequencing was carried out on about 140 peripheral blood samples, which came from approximately 41 ophthalmopathy, around 75 hyperthyroidism and about 17 progressor patients. The investigation overall reported the following: In validation, the model predicted progression to ophthalmopathy with over 60% sensitivity and approximately 74% specificity, a median of 6.5 months before onset. In cross-validation, a model built on a 13 V-J signature told ophthalmopathy apart from stable hyperthyroidism with approximately 90% sensitivity and about 81% specificity, and in testing the same model reached 80%/75%. No statistical method was used to set the sample size in advance, and investigators knew the group allocation. Most expanded thyroid clonotypes (frequency above 0.001) were also found in blood, which suggests that blood repertoires may mirror thyroid immune responses.

This clonotype occurred many times. Its antigen is currently not known. Base quality data are lacking; no much larger clone is found one base away. Ophthalmopathy patients had moderately to severely active disease, Clinical Activity Score of at least 3, NOSPECS grade of at least 4, and duration under 3 months. Exclusion was applied to patients with uncontrolled infections, other autoimmune diseases, pregnancy or lactation. Diagnoses relied on clinical symptoms, serum thyroxine and TRAb, thyroid ultrasound and orbital computed tomography. PBMCs were separated from about 10 ml of fresh peripheral blood using Ficoll-Paque density gradient centrifugation. Total RNA was extracted with Trizol reagent, and quality was checked on an Agilent 2100 Bioanalyzer. The TCR beta CDR3 regions were amplified from RNA transcripts. For the first round of RT-PCR on the TCR CDR3, the HTBI primer set was used together with the Qiagen OneStep RT-PCR kit. Libraries were constructed in a second round of multiplex PCR, after which size selection and purification were performed. Sequencing of the libraries was done on an Illumina HiSeq2000 using paired-end 100 bp reads. Under the source paper's analysis protocol: SOAPnuke was used to process the raw data, removing reads that contained adapters or uncalled bases, had a mean Phred below 15, or lacked an exact match to the constant primer or identifier. COPE v1.2.5 was used to merge high-quality paired reads, and clonotypes were defined as unique nucleotide sequences. MiTCR v1.1 was used to align clonotypes to the IMGT TRBV, TRBD and TRBJ reference segments. The analysis was restricted to V-J combinations with a frequency above 0.0001, which together covered 99% to 99.2% of the repertoires. The TCS score was defined as F50 (clonal expansion) divided by E x V (chaos), with BLOSUM62-based TCRdist calculated between CDR3 peptides within each V-J. Welch's t-statistics and random forest reduced several hundred V-J features to about 12, which were used in a naive Bayes classifier (R e1071). TCRdb itself trimmed the public reads at Q25 with fastp, ran MiXCR and retained productive beta chains. When rows share a CDR3 protein, they turn into one entry using the most common DNA and genes. The V and J calls here are based on TCRdb, not the publication. The sample table holds 600,000 or so distinct CDR3 sequences, of which 14% were seen once. The ten largest make up around 7% of the sample.

From a lookup of the germline V gene (reference sequence), CDR1 and CDR2 are LGHDT and YNNKEL. The CDR3 contains 17 residues, cysteine and phenylalanine counted. The retained sequence is limited to the CDR3, 51 bases, with the frame set at the first base. Relative to germline, V is 6 bases shorter and J is 0 bases shorter, with 21 bases between their ends. The V and J segments used are TRBV3-1 and TRBJ2-7; TRBD2 is a possible D gene, resting on 5 matching bases. This clonotype was obtained from a young woman with Graves' ophthalmopathy. The specimen sequenced was blood. The CDR3 has the sequence CASSSRRTALSSYEQYF. In nucleotide form, the sequence is TGTGCCAGCAGTTCTCGGAGGACGGCACTTAGCTCCTACGAGCAGTACTTC.